This TCR beta chain originates from a study of blood T cell repertoires in COVID-19. The repertoire was sequenced with immunoSEQ multiplex PCR; TCRdb's copy has only in-frame clones and lacks some. The top ten hold less than 2% of the sample, which has more than 250,000 clones, 90% seen once. The V and J ends lost 4 bases and 6 bases, in that order; junction bases with no gene match: 10. The germline V gene has CDR1 SQVTM and CDR2 ANQGSEA. The CDR3 consists of 16 residues. The specimen sequenced was PBMCs or T cells enriched from blood (not recorded which). The J gene is TRBJ2-3, the V gene TRBV29-1; 13 nucleotides align to TRBD2. The sequence derives from a woman younger than 30 with acute COVID-19. CDR3 sequence reads: CSVVGRTSGSGDTQYF. CDR3 sequence (DNA): TGCAGCGTTGTGGGGAGGACTAGCGGGAGCGGGGATACGCAGTATTTT.